This T cell receptor beta chain was recorded in a study of beta chain features in type 1 diabetes. Study-level results: A pattern of fewer insertions and more deletions at VDJ junctions was seen in type 1 diabetes patients. Compared with healthy donors, patients appeared to share more similar naive, central memory and regulatory TCRB repertoires. All four CD4+ subsets from Type 1 diabetes patients carried moderately but significantly shorter TCRB CDR3s. cDNA-based reads could over-represent cells with high TCR expression.

Reverse transcription of all isolated RNA meant that expressed TCRB transcripts were sequenced. The protocol was immunoSEQ multiplex PCR, while the TCRdb copy is restricted to in-frame clones and leaves out a portion. The sample consists of about 700,000 clones, roughly an eighth of them appearing once. Trimming took off 0 bases at V and 0 bases at J, with 11 bases between the two ends. CDR1 GTSNPN and CDR2 SVGIG come from the germline V gene (reference sequence). This CDR3 contains 15 residues. Note on this clone: Its target is unknown.

The chain combines TRBV30 with TRBJ1-1, with D unclear. The clonotype comes from a man younger than 35 with type 1 diabetes. Sequencing was carried out using naive CD4+ T cells from blood. The CDR3 is CAWSVGPNMNTEAFF. In nucleotides, the CDR3 is TGTGCCTGGAGTGTAGGCCCGAACATGAACACTGAAGCTTTCTTT.